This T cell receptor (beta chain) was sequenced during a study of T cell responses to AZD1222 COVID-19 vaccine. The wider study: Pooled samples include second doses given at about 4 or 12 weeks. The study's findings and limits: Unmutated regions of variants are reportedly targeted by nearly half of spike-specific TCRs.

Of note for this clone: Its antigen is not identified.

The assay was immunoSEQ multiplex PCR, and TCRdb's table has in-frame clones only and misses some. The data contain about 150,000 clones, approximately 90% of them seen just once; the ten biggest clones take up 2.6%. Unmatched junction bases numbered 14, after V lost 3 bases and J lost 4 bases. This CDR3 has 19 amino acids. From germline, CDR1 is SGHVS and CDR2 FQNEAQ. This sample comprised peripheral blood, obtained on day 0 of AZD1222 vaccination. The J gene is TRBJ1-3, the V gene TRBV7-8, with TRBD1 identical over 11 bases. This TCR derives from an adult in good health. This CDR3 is CASSFPRDRGSLRGNTIYF. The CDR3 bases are TGTGCCAGCAGCTTCCCCCGGGACAGGGGGTCACTAAGGGGAAACACCATATATTTT.